This TCR beta chain emerged from a study of OX40 agonist ivuxolimab in advanced cancers. Study findings and constraints: CD4+ and CD8+ T cells in blood underwent clonal expansion by week 6 at 0.1 to 3.0 mg/kg.

Comment on this clone: Antigen: not known. The same CDR3 can be traced to other DNA sequences in this sample.

The CDR3 loop spans 15 amino acids. Trimming left V 3 bases short and J 5 bases short, with 16 bases between. The germline V gene has CDR1 GTSNPN and CDR2 SVGIG (reference sequence). Method: immunoSEQ multiplex PCR; TCRdb's copy keeps in-frame clones and lacks some. This sample has 50,000 to 65,000 clones, with about four fifths found just once. The starting material was CD4+ or CD8+ T cells sorted from blood, obtained in a trial of the OX40 agonist ivuxolimab. The receptor's source is an adult with an advanced solid tumor such as melanoma, head and neck, liver or kidney cancer. The chain has TRBV30 and TRBJ1-4; perhaps TRBD1 as D (6 bases). The CDR3 loop is CAWSASGARNEKLFF. Written as DNA, the CDR3 is TGTGCCTGGAGCGCTTCGGGGGCCCGAAATGAAAAACTGTTTTTT.